This T cell receptor (beta chain) originates from a study of regulatory T cells in long-lasting Graves disease. Study at large: Patients newly diagnosed with Graves' had been on antithyroid drugs for under 3 months.

On this clonotype itself: What it binds is not known.

The time point here: newly diagnosed GD, antithyroid drugs for less than 3 months. PBMCs provided the RNA from which the TCR library was made. To make TCR beta libraries, researchers used iRepertoire HTBI primers and Arm-PCR of CDR3 regions. TCRdb itself ran the multiplex PCR reads through MiXCR, one entry per CDR3 protein. The data contain 300,000 to 400,000 distinct CDR3 sequences, less than 20% of them singletons. CDR1 and CDR2 (germline): LNHDA, SQIVND (reference sequence). V was shortened by 4 bases and J by 8 bases, with 15 bases between the two germline ends. The CDR3 is made up of 15 amino acids. General study results and limits: Newly diagnosed disease favored TRBV20-1 and TRBJ2-1 over persistent disease.

The sequence was obtained from a female donor with Graves disease. The sequencing here drew on peripheral blood mononuclear cells (PBMCs), taken at new diagnosis, from a patient treated with antithyroid drugs. The V and J genes are TRBV19 and TRBJ1-6; perhaps TRBD1 as D (6 bases). CDR3 in DNA: TGTGCCAGTAGTAGGCAGGGGAGGGGAGATTCACCCCTCCACTTT. It is translated as CASSRQGRGDSPLHF. The full variable domain, in which reference TRBV19 and TRBJ1-6 provide the parts outside the CDR3, is DGGITQSPKYLFRKEGQNVTLSCEQNLNHDAMYWYRQDPGQGLRLIYYSQIVNDFQKGDIAEGYSVSREKKESFPLTVTSAQKNPTAFYLCASSRQGRGDSPLHFGNGTRLTVT.